Here is one TCR beta chain with its context. The V and J ends lost 1 base and 8 bases, in that order; junction bases with no gene match: 14. Looked up from germline, CDR1 is MNHNS and CDR2 is SASEGT. The CDR3 loop spans 18 amino acids. Per the original data handling: Reference gene primer amplification gave nucleated cell count estimates. Sequencing used immunoSEQ multiplex PCR; TCRdb keeps in-frame clones, though not all of them. Clone size and the V and J calls come from that table; the DNA yielded D and trimming. The table has 250,000 to 350,000 clones, approximately 90% seen once. These data belong to a study of blood T cell repertoires in COVID-19. Across the study: Samples taken during acute and convalescent COVID-19 were collected in the United States, Italy and Spain. Sources were T cells, B-cell-depleted T cells, or PBMCs; the material itself was cDNA or gDNA.

The sample was peripheral blood. This TCR was sampled from a woman between 50 and 59 years old who had recovered from COVID-19. The V gene is TRBV6-1, the J gene TRBJ2-1; TRBD1 agrees at 10 bases. The CDR3 DNA reads TGTGCCAGCAGTGAAGGACAGGGGGCCTTGGGGTTTAATGATGAGCAGTTCTTC. It encodes CASSEGQGALGFNDEQFF.